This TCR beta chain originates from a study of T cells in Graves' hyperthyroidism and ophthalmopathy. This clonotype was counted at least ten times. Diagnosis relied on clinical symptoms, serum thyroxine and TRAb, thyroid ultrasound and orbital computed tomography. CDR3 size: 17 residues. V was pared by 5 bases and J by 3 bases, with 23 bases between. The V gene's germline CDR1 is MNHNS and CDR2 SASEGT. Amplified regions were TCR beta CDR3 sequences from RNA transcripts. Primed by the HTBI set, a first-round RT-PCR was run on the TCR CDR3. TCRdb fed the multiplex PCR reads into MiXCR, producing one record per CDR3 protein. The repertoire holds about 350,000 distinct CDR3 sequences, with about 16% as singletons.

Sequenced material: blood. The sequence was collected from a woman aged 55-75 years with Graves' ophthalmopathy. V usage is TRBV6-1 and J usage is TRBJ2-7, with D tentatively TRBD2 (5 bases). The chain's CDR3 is CASSYARVPKGYYEQYF. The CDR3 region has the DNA TGTGCCAGCAGTTACGCGCGGGTGCCTAAGGGATACTACGAGCAGTACTTC.